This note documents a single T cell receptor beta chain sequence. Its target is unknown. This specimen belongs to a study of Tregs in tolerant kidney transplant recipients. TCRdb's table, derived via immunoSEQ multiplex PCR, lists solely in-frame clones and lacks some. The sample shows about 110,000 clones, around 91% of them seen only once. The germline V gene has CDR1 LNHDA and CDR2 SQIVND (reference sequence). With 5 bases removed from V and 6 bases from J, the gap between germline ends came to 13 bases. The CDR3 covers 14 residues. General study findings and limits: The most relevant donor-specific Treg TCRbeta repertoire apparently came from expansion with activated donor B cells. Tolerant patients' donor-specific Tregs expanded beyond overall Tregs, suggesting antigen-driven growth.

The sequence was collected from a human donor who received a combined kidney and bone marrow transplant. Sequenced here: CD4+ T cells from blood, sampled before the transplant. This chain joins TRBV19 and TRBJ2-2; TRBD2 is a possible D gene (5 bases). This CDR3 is CASSVGLYAGELFF. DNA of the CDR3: TGTGCCAGTAGTGTCGGACTCTACGCCGGGGAGCTGTTTTTT.